Below, 16 T cell receptor beta chains from the same sample are listed, as sequenced in a study of cytomegalovirus exposure and HLA in healthy donors. The PCR ran on 60 Vbeta and 13 Jbeta primers. Produced via immunoSEQ multiplex PCR; TCRdb's table is partial and in-frame only. The sample has 150,000 to 200,000 clones; 70% to 80% are singletons. The source material was PBMCs. The receptors shown here come from a woman aged 25 to 45 in good health and CMV-seropositive.

The chain employs TRBV7-2 and TRBJ2-2; TRBD1 is a possible D gene (6 bases). The germline gives CDR1 SGHTA, CDR2 FQGNSA. Trimming took 3 bases from V and 7 from J, leaving 6 bases between them. This CDR3 comprises 12 residues. The CDR3 nucleotides read TGTGCCAGCAGCTTGGGACACGGGGAGCTGTTTTTT. Translated: CASSLGHGELFF.

The chain uses TRBV4-3 and TRBJ2-5, with 8 bases identical to TRBD1. There are 15 residues in the CDR3. Losses at the gene ends were 1 base for V and 5 bases for J; bases not matched to a gene: 6. Germline V gene sequence: CDR1 LGHNA, CDR2 YSLEER. This CDR3 reads CASSQAGQGGETQYF. CDR3 DNA: TGCGCCAGCAGCCAAGCTGGACAGGGCGGGGAGACCCAGTACTTC.

This clone was counted ten times or more. This rearrangement joins TRBV16 to TRBJ1-1, with D unclear. The CDR3 runs 15 residues. In germline, CDR1 is KGHSY, CDR2 FQNENV. The V end was cut by 2 bases, the J end by 1 base, with 11 bases between. The CDR3 spells CASSQIWAENTEAFF. Here the CDR3 DNA reads TGTGCCAGCAGCCAAATTTGGGCAGAGAACACTGAAGCTTTCTTT.

The chain uses TRBV4-1 and TRBJ2-7; no clear D gene. The V gene's germline CDR1 is MGHRA and CDR2 YSYEKL. The length of the CDR3 is 11 residues. V was shortened by 3 bases and J by 4 bases, with 4 bases between the two germline ends. In DNA, the CDR3 is TGCGCCAGCAGCCACGGGTACGAGCAGTACTTC. It is translated as CASSHGYEQYF.

V usage is TRBV5-8 and J usage is TRBJ2-2; D is possibly TRBD1 (5 bases). V was pared by 4 bases and J by 1 base, with 8 bases between. This CDR3 spans 14 amino acids. Germline CDR1 SGHTS, CDR2 YDEGEE. This CDR3 reads CASSRTGNTGELFF. The CDR3 nucleotides are TGTGCCAGCAGCCGTACAGGGAACACCGGGGAGCTGTTTTTT.

The chain joins TRBV5-1 to TRBJ2-1, with D possibly being TRBD2 (6 bases). CDR3 size: 17 residues. From germline, CDR1 is SGHRS and CDR2 YFSETQ. Between the trimmed V and J ends, which lost 4 bases and 2 bases, there was a span of 19 bases. As DNA, the CDR3 is TGCGCCAGCAGCGTACGCGAGGGACTGTTAACCTACAATGAGCAGTTCTTC. It encodes CASSVREGLLTYNEQFF.

Comment on this clone: The sample contains more than one DNA sequence encoding this CDR3. The rearrangement uses TRBV7-8 and TRBJ2-1, with 10 bases aligning to TRBD2. J lost 6 bases, V lost 1 base, and 3 bases had no gene match. From germline, CDR1 is SGHVS and CDR2 FQNEAQ. The CDR3 is 15 residues long. Here the CDR3 reads CASSLGLAGRNEQFF. The CDR3 bases are TGTGCCAGCAGCTTAGGACTAGCGGGTCGCAATGAGCAGTTCTTC.

The chain is built from TRBV5-4 and TRBJ1-4; 7 bases are a match to TRBD1. The junction had 9 bases not matched to a gene; V was cut back by 5 bases and J by 11 bases. CDR3 length equals 13 residues. Germline assignment: CDR1 SGHNT and CDR2 YYREEE (reference sequence). CDR3 protein: CASSQTGGGKLFF. CDR3 sequence (DNA): TGTGCCAGCAGTCAGACCGGAGGGGGCAAACTGTTTTTT.

The rearrangement links TRBV2 to TRBJ1-1; possibly TRBD1 for D (6 bases). V gave up 5 bases and J gave up 3 bases, with 16 bases separating them. This CDR3 is 15 amino acids long. Germline loops: CDR1 SNHLY, CDR2 FYNNEI. As DNA, the CDR3 is TGTGCCAGCAGTTTTAACAGGGTTCGGGACACTGAAGCTTTCTTT. Amino acid sequence: CASSFNRVRDTEAFF.

The chain recombines TRBV7-2 with TRBJ1-1; 9 bases fit TRBD1. V shed 5 bases, J shed 2 bases, and the junction held 3 bases outside the gene matches. Germline CDR1 is SGHTA and CDR2 is FQGNSA. The CDR3 spans 14 residues. The CDR3: CASSRDRANTEAFF. The CDR3, as DNA: TGTGCCAGCAGCCGGGACAGGGCAAACACTGAAGCTTTCTTT.

The gene calls are TRBV7-8 and TRBJ1-1; no firm D call. Per germline, CDR1 SGHVS and CDR2 FQNEAQ. V lost 5 bases to trimming and J lost 1 base, with 14 bases between them. This CDR3 has 15 residues. The CDR3 here is CASSPGWSSNTEAFF. CDR3 bases: TGTGCCAGCAGCCCAGGCTGGTCGTCGAACACTGAAGCTTTCTTT.

The V gene is TRBV13, the J gene TRBJ2-7; possibly TRBD2 for D (7 bases). This CDR3 contains 16 residues. V dropped 1 base and J dropped 3 bases, with 16 bases sitting between them. From germline, CDR1 is PRHDT and CDR2 FYEKMQ (reference sequence). CDR3 nucleotides: TGTGCCAGCAGCTTAGTCAGCGGGACACCAGTCTACGAGCAGTACTTC. Translating it yields CASSLVSGTPVYEQYF.

The J gene is TRBJ1-5, the V gene TRBV28; D remains unclear. This CDR3 has 13 amino acids. The germline V gene has CDR1 MDHEN and CDR2 SYDVKM. Trimming pared 4 bases from V and 5 bases from J, leaving 9 bases between. CDR3 DNA sequence: TGTGCCAGCAGTTACGACAACTATCAGCCCCAGCATTTT. Its translation: CASSYDNYQPQHF.

This chain uses TRBV19 with TRBJ1-1, with D possibly matching TRBD1 (6 bases). The CDR3 is made up of 13 amino acids. Trimming left V 6 bases short and J 5 bases short, with 13 bases between. Germline lookup yields CDR1 LNHDA and CDR2 SQIVND (reference sequence). CDR3 sequence reads: CASSTGIRTEAFF. The CDR3 nucleotides read TGTGCCAGTAGCACAGGGATTCGGACTGAAGCTTTCTTT.

The chain joins TRBV9 to TRBJ1-1; 9 bases match TRBD1. V lost 3 bases and J lost 5; bases outside the gene matches: 5. Germline CDR1 and CDR2: SGDLS and YYNGEE. This CDR3 region has 14 residues. CDR3 nucleotides: TGTGCCAGCAGCGCCGGGACAGGGAGAACTGAAGCTTTCTTT. The encoded protein is CASSAGTGRTEAFF. The full variable domain, with the rest looked up from reference TRBV9 and TRBJ1-1, is DSGVTQTPKHLITATGQRVTLRCSPRSGDLSVYWYQQSLDQGLQFLIQYYNGEERAKGNILERFSAQQFPDLHSELNLSSLELGDSALYFCASSAGTGRTEAFFGQGTRLTVV.

This clone was observed a few times. The chain uses TRBV9 and TRBJ1-1; D is uncertain. Germline CDR1 is SGDLS and CDR2 is YYNGEE. Trimming pared 3 bases from V and 0 bases from J, leaving 6 bases between. This CDR3 has 13 residues. CDR3 loop: CASSGHMNTEAFF. The CDR3 DNA reads as TGTGCCAGCAGCGGACACATGAACACTGAAGCTTTCTTT.